Following are 25 T cell receptor beta chains from one sample sequenced in a study of CD8 T cells in Susac syndrome. The RNA input was roughly 0.45 to 1 ug, and it was reverse transcribed with random hexamers. TCRdb re-analysed the immunoSEQ multiplex PCR reads in MiXCR, keeping a single row per CDR3 protein. The table has about 150,000 distinct CDR3 sequences, 85% to 95% seen once; the top ten hold about 0.17%. Material for sequencing was CD4+ T cells from PBMCs. The receptors stem from a human donor with Susac syndrome.

V and J are TRBV29-1 and TRBJ1-4; D is unclear. Per germline, CDR1 SQVTM and CDR2 ANQGSEA. Between the trimmed V and J ends, which lost 3 bases and 0 bases, there was a span of 5 bases. The CDR3 sequence is 13 residues long. CDR3 nucleotides: TGCAGCGTTGAGACCTCAACTAATGAAAAACTGTTTTTT. Translated: CSVETSTNEKLFF.

The rearrangement joins TRBV5-4 to TRBJ2-5; the D gene is possibly TRBD1 (5 bases). V lost 4 bases to trimming and J lost 2 bases, with 9 bases between them. The CDR3 runs 13 residues. Germline V gives CDR1 SGHNT, CDR2 YYREEE (reference sequence). The CDR3 region is CASSRQLQETQYF. Written as DNA, the CDR3 is TGTGCCAGCAGCCGACAGTTACAAGAGACCCAGTACTTC.

The chain employs TRBV20-1 and TRBJ2-7; TRBD1 aligns across 11 bases. Germline CDR1 and CDR2: DFQATT and SNEGSKA (reference sequence). With 0 bases clipped from V and 5 bases from J, the junction kept 6 bases outside the gene matches. This CDR3 spans 15 amino acids. DNA of the CDR3: TGCAGTGCTAGAGATCGGACAGGGGGCTTCAACGAGCAGTACTTC. This codes for CSARDRTGGFNEQYF.

The chain couples TRBV2 to TRBJ1-1; tentatively, D is TRBD1 (5 bases). The germline V gene encodes CDR1 SNHLY and CDR2 FYNNEI. This CDR3 is built from 13 residues. Trimming cost V 0 bases and J 11 bases, with 13 bases left between them. This CDR3 reads CASSEAPGLEAFF. The CDR3 DNA is TGTGCCAGCAGTGAAGCACCGGGGCTGGAGGCTTTCTTT.

The rearrangement joins TRBV7-9 to TRBJ2-7; D might be TRBD2 (5 bases). Germline V gives CDR1 SEHNR, CDR2 FQNEAQ (reference sequence). The CDR3 spans 14 residues. The ends were cut back, 6 bases at V and 0 bases at J, with 12 bases in the middle. For the CDR3, the DNA is TGTGCCAGCAGTCCGGGGTTGCGCTCCTACGAGCAGTACTTC. This gives the protein CASSPGLRSYEQYF.

This rearrangement joins TRBV27 to TRBJ2-2; TRBD1 might be the D (6 bases). This CDR3 has 14 amino acids. The germline V and J ends were trimmed by 6 bases and 7 bases, with 15 bases remaining between them. Looked up from germline, CDR1 is MNHEY and CDR2 is SMNVEV (reference sequence). The CDR3 sequence: CASSPSDSGGELFF. CDR3 sequence (DNA): TGTGCCAGCAGCCCCTCGGACAGCGGCGGGGAGCTGTTTTTT.

This chain connects TRBV13 to TRBJ2-3; 12 bases map to TRBD2. CDR1 PRHDT and CDR2 FYEKMQ come from the germline V gene (reference sequence). The CDR3 is 16 amino acids. V trimming: 3 bases; J trimming: 6 bases; junction bases outside the gene matches: 7. CDR3 region: CASSFASGGARDTQYF. The CDR3 DNA follows: TGTGCCAGCAGCTTTGCTAGCGGGGGGGCCAGGGATACGCAGTATTTT.

The chain carries TRBV20-1 and TRBJ2-5, with 10 bases lining up with TRBD2. Germline values: CDR1 DFQATT, CDR2 SNEGSKA (reference sequence). Unmatched junction bases numbered 12, after V lost 6 bases and J lost 5 bases. The CDR3 is 15 amino acids. This CDR3 reads CSAVSGGLSRETQYF. Here the CDR3 DNA reads TGCAGTGCCGTTAGCGGGGGGCTTTCGCGGGAGACCCAGTACTTC.

J is TRBJ2-1 and V is TRBV5-4, with 7 bases that match TRBD2. Germline V gene sequence: CDR1 SGHNT, CDR2 YYREEE (reference sequence). The ends lost 4 bases at V and 6 bases at J; junction bases unmatched: 4. The length of the CDR3 is 13 residues. The CDR3 DNA reads as TGTGCCAGCAGCCCGGGACTACCCAATGAGCAGTTCTTC. This translates into CASSPGLPNEQFF.

This clonotype is a singleton in its sample. The chain combines TRBV21-1 with TRBJ1-2. TRBV21-1 constitutes a pseudogene. There are 17 residues in the CDR3. The CDR3 protein is CASSKGQRQLPNYGYTF. For the CDR3, the DNA is TGTGCCAGCAGCAAGGGACAGCGGCAGCTCCCTAACTATGGCTACACCTTC.

The chain carries TRBV9 and TRBJ1-1, with unresolved D. The CDR3 consists of 13 residues. Germline CDR1 SGDLS, CDR2 YYNGEE. V was pared by 0 bases and J by 0 bases, with 3 bases between. In DNA, the CDR3 is TGTGCCAGCAGCGTAGCACTGAACACTGAAGCTTTCTTT. The encoded protein is CASSVALNTEAFF.

This chain links TRBV2 with TRBJ2-5, with 7 bases lining up with TRBD1. Germline V gene data show CDR1 as SNHLY and CDR2 as FYNNEI. V shed 8 bases and J 1 base; nucleotides not matched to a gene: 4. The CDR3 runs to 13 residues. CDR3: CASSRQGQETQYF. The CDR3 DNA reads as TGTGCCAGCTCGAGACAGGGCCAAGAGACCCAGTACTTC. The full variable domain, its missing parts supplied by reference TRBV2 and TRBJ2-5, is EPEVTQTPSHQVTQMGQEVILRCVPISNHLYFYWYRQILGQKVEFLVSFYNNEISEKSEIFDDQFSVERPDGSNFTLKIRSTKLEDSAMYFCASSRQGQETQYFGPGTRLLVL.

This sequence joins TRBV5-4 and TRBJ2-3; 10 bases match TRBD1. The ends lost 7 bases at V and 3 bases at J; junction bases unmatched: 5. The CDR3 loop spans 14 amino acids. CDR1 and CDR2 (germline): SGHNT, YYREEE (reference sequence). This CDR3 is CASAKDRGTDTQYF. The CDR3 nucleotides are TGTGCCAGCGCGAAGGACAGGGGGACAGATACGCAGTATTTT.

This sequence joins TRBV20-1 and TRBJ2-1; either TRBD1 or TRBD2 may fit D (6 bases each). This CDR3 is 15 amino acids long. Trimming pared 6 bases from V and 2 bases from J, leaving 17 bases between. CDR1 and CDR2 from the germline V gene are DFQATT and SNEGSKA (reference sequence). The CDR3 protein is CSAYRRGAPYNEQFF. Here the CDR3 DNA reads TGCAGTGCCTACAGGAGGGGGGCCCCCTACAATGAGCAGTTCTTC.

This chain joins TRBV12-3 or TRBV12-4 and TRBJ2-7; 9 bases are shared with TRBD1. The junction had 5 bases not matched to a gene; V was cut back by 2 bases and J by 6 bases. This CDR3 is 14 amino acids long. The CDR3 reads CASSLSGTGSEQYF. CDR3 in DNA: TGTGCCAGCAGTTTATCTGGGACAGGGAGCGAGCAGTACTTC.

The rearrangement uses TRBV3-1 and TRBJ1-2; TRBD1 is a possible D gene (6 bases). The CDR3 runs to 15 residues. The ends were cut back, 2 bases at V and 4 bases at J, with 14 bases in the middle. Germline assignment: CDR1 LGHDT and CDR2 YNNKEL (reference sequence). The chain's CDR3 is CASSQSRTAPYGYTF. The CDR3 region has the DNA TGTGCCAGCAGCCAATCACGGACAGCCCCCTATGGCTACACCTTC.

The CDR3 is CASSGTGAPSEQYF. The CDR3 DNA sequence: TGCGCCAGCAGTGGGACAGGGGCGCCTAGTGAGCAGTACTTC. The V and J genes are TRBV4-3 and TRBJ2-7; TRBD1 agrees at 10 bases. Germline CDR1 LGHNA, CDR2 YSLEER. V shed 6 bases, J shed 7 bases, and the junction held 9 bases outside the gene matches. The length of the CDR3 is 14 residues.

The rearrangement links TRBV27 to TRBJ1-2; no clear D. The CDR3 is 14 residues long. Germline CDR1 and CDR2: MNHEY and SMNVEV (reference sequence). Trimming removed 6 bases from V and 7 bases from J, with 18 bases in between. CDR3: CASRPPAAGGGYTF. The CDR3 bases are TGTGCCAGCAGACCACCGGCAGCGGGTGGTGGCTACACCTTC.

The chain combines TRBV20-1 with TRBJ2-1; no reliable D call. CDR3 length: 13 residues. Germline V gene lookup returns CDR1 DFQATT and CDR2 SNEGSKA (reference sequence). V was cut by 6 bases and J by 6 bases, with 15 bases left in between. CDR3 amino acids: CSAESGYGNEQFF. CDR3 nucleotide sequence: TGCAGTGCCGAGTCCGGTTACGGCAATGAGCAGTTCTTC.

The rearrangement links TRBV5-1 to TRBJ2-5; D may be TRBD2 (5 bases). Germline V gives CDR1 SGHRS, CDR2 YFSETQ. Trimming took 2 bases from V and 5 from J, leaving 13 bases between them. The length of the CDR3 is 14 residues. CDR3 sequence (DNA): TGCGCCAGCAGCTTCCGCCGGGGTGAGGAGACCCAGTACTTC. Residues: CASSFRRGEETQYF.

The chain links TRBV12-3 or TRBV12-4 to TRBJ1-2; D is unclear. V lost 4 bases, J lost 5 bases, and 8 bases lay in between. The CDR3 is 12 residues long. The CDR3 is CASSSRGYGYTF. In DNA, the CDR3 is TGTGCCAGCAGTTCTCGGGGTTATGGCTACACCTTC.

The genes are TRBV9 and TRBJ2-2; no clear D. The CDR3 sequence is 15 residues long. V was clipped by 0 bases and J by 4 bases, with 10 bases between them. Germline CDR1 SGDLS, CDR2 YYNGEE. The CDR3 DNA reads as TGTGCCAGCAGCGTAGTCGGCGAGATCACCGGGGAGCTGTTTTTT. Its protein is CASSVVGEITGELFF.

This rearrangement joins TRBV29-1 to TRBJ2-7, with D tentatively TRBD1 or TRBD2 (5 bases each). The CDR3 runs to 11 residues. Trimming took 4 bases from V and 5 from J, leaving 9 bases between them. The germline gives CDR1 SQVTM, CDR2 ANQGSEA. CDR3 bases: TGCAGCGTTGGGTTGGGGGACGAGCAGTACTTC. Amino acid sequence: CSVGLGDEQYF.

V is TRBV4-3 and J is TRBJ1-1; D is unclear. Trimming took off 1 base at V and 6 bases at J, with 9 bases between the two ends. The germline V gene encodes CDR1 LGHNA and CDR2 YSLEER. The CDR3 runs to 13 residues. The chain's CDR3 is CASSQGNSAEAFF. The DNA for the CDR3 is TGCGCCAGCAGCCAAGGGAACAGCGCTGAAGCTTTCTTT.

The chain is built from TRBV25-1 and TRBJ1-1; tentative D call: TRBD1 (5 bases). The CDR3 sequence is 14 residues long. Germline CDR1 is MGHDK and CDR2 is SYGVNS. V gave up 10 bases and J gave up 0 bases, with 15 bases separating them. The CDR3 coding sequence is TGTGCCACCTCGGGACGTCGTCTGAACACTGAAGCTTTCTTT. Translation gives CATSGRRLNTEAFF.